A single sample gave rise to the 2 T cell receptor beta chains below, sequenced in a study of T cells in Graves' hyperthyroidism and ophthalmopathy. RNA transcripts gave rise to amplified TCR beta CDR3 regions. During a first-round RT-PCR of the TCR CDR3, the HTBI primer set was used. One entry per CDR3 protein results from TCRdb running MiXCR on the multiplex PCR reads. Of fewer than 450,000 distinct CDR3 sequences in the sample, less than 20% are singletons; the top ten hold about 38%. The sequencing sample was made of blood. These receptors were collected from a young man with Graves' ophthalmopathy.

This clonotype came up many times. This chain links TRBV20-1 with TRBJ2-7; the D call may be TRBD1 or TRBD2 (5 bases each). The V end lost 0 bases, the J end lost 3 bases, and 9 bases lay between the germline ends. The CDR3 is 13 amino acids. CDR1 is DFQATT and CDR2 is SNEGSKA in the germline V gene (reference sequence). The chain's CDR3 is CSARDGDLYEQYF. In DNA form, the CDR3 reads TGCAGTGCTAGAGACGGGGACCTCTACGAGCAGTACTTC.

Notes on this clonotype: This CDR3 is missing its conserved last phenylalanine or tryptophan, likely due to a read error. This CDR3 is CASSGQEAGTQYS. The CDR3 region has the DNA TGTGCCAGCAGCGGACAGGAGGCGGGGACCCAGTACTCC. The chain joins TRBV14 to TRBJ2-5; 7 nucleotides line up with TRBD1. V was clipped by 5 bases and J by 7 bases; unmatched bases: 7. The CDR3 consists of 13 residues. Germline CDR1 SGHDN, CDR2 FVKESK.